The clone carrying this TCR beta chain has a count of ten or more. The antigen is not known. This sample is part of a study of T cells after yellow fever vaccination. Study details: Low-cell-number fractions were prepared with SMART-Seq v4 Ultra Low Input.

UMIs were added to TCR cDNA along with a universal primer site when it was made by 5'RACE template switching. TCRdb passed the 5' RACE reads through MiXCR, listing each CDR3 protein once. Seen here are tens of thousands of distinct CDR3 sequences, about 6% observed once, and the top ten hold around 2.2%. V was shortened by 1 base and J by 0 bases, with 8 bases between the two germline ends. Germline values: CDR1 KGHSH, CDR2 LQKENI. The CDR3 runs to 15 residues. Study results and caveats: Abundant clonotypes from the bulk population could contaminate FACS-sorted repertoires. Once the booster was given, most primary-vaccination clones reappeared, at around 96% for CD4 and over 70% for CD8.

This clonotype was obtained from a young man who received the YFV17D yellow fever vaccine. The chain employs TRBV18 and TRBJ2-3, with unresolved D. Sequences were derived from CD4+ T cells sorted from PBMCs, sampled around 14 days after the first yellow fever vaccination. CDR3 region: CASSPLGLSTDTQYF. CDR3 DNA sequence: TGTGCCAGCTCACCACTGGGGTTAAGCACAGATACGCAGTATTTT.